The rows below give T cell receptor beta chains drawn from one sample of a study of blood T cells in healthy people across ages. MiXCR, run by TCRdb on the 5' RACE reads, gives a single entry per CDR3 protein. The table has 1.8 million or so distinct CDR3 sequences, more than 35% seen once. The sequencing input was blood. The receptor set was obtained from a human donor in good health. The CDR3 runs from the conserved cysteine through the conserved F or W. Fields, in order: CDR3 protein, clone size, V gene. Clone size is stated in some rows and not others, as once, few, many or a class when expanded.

CDR3aa: CASRRGLQGEQYF
abundance: NA
v_gene: TRBV12-3/TRBV12-4

CDR3aa: CASGFETQFF
abundance: NA
v_gene: TRBV25-1

CDR3aa: CASSDPSGEYNEQFF
abundance: NA
v_gene: TRBV2

CDR3aa: CASSLPVYTGTADSYEQYF
abundance: NA
v_gene: TRBV7-8

CDR3aa: CASSIPGATNEQFF
abundance: NA
v_gene: TRBV7-3

CDR3aa: CSGGGASTEAFF
abundance: NA
v_gene: TRBV29-1

CDR3aa: CASSLSFRGRAYGYTF
abundance: NA
v_gene: TRBV7-2

CDR3aa: CASSFSYPDRGALGDQPQHF
abundance: NA
v_gene: TRBV28

CDR3aa: CASSYWDSQYEQYF
abundance: few
v_gene: TRBV6-2/TRBV6-3

CDR3aa: CASSLGMTYEQYF
abundance: NA
v_gene: TRBV7-3

CDR3aa: CSALRLYEKLFF
abundance: NA
v_gene: TRBV20-1

CDR3aa: CASSSSSDRGSNQPQHF
abundance: few
v_gene: TRBV7-3

CDR3aa: CASSQVIGGTGVHEQYF
abundance: NA
v_gene: TRBV4-1

CDR3aa: CASSPGRGLYTEAFF
abundance: NA
v_gene: TRBV5-1

CDR3aa: CASSLDGAPGGEQYF
abundance: few
v_gene: TRBV7-2

CDR3aa: CTSRAPSGANVLTF
abundance: NA
v_gene: TRBV5-1

CDR3aa: CASKEAGGIEETQYF
abundance: NA
v_gene: TRBV5-1

CDR3aa: CASSLGSGGAYEQYF
abundance: many
v_gene: TRBV4-3

CDR3aa: CASSSGTRTNEQFF
abundance: few
v_gene: TRBV2

CDR3aa: CASSYSIGGHTGELFF
abundance: NA
v_gene: TRBV6-6

CDR3aa: CASSYDGEETQYF
abundance: few
v_gene: TRBV6-5

CDR3aa: CASSFSRAGYTF
abundance: NA
v_gene: TRBV7-2

CDR3aa: CASSQMTSSGLETQYF
abundance: NA
v_gene: TRBV3-1

CDR3aa: CSARLGDWVEQFF
abundance: NA
v_gene: TRBV20-1

CDR3aa: CASSAAGAAQPQHF
abundance: NA
v_gene: TRBV6-6

CDR3aa: CASSLEGHHYNEQFF
abundance: NA
v_gene: TRBV5-5

CDR3aa: CASSSDGVGPTDTQYF
abundance: NA
v_gene: TRBV7-2

CDR3aa: CSAGPGKRGLINSPLHF
abundance: once
v_gene: TRBV20-1

CDR3aa: CSARGPLGRATEAFF
abundance: NA
v_gene: TRBV20-1

CDR3aa: CASTLRGTGPGEQFF
abundance: few
v_gene: TRBV5-1

CDR3aa: CASSLSGQPIRGNTIYF
abundance: once
v_gene: TRBV5-1

CDR3aa: CATTKGGRWSTGELFF
abundance: NA
v_gene: TRBV15

CDR3aa: CASSPPVTTETQYF
abundance: few
v_gene: TRBV18

CDR3aa: CASSLQLGGSTGELFF
abundance: few
v_gene: TRBV11-2

CDR3aa: CASSDDPGLAGPDTQYF
abundance: NA
v_gene: TRBV12-3/TRBV12-4

CDR3aa: CASSQRDYQPQHF
abundance: NA
v_gene: TRBV28

CDR3aa: CASRYGQGRDEQFF
abundance: NA
v_gene: TRBV12-3/TRBV12-4

CDR3aa: CASSLFQGASSYNEQFF
abundance: few
v_gene: TRBV4-1

CDR3aa: CASSPNREGGTDTQYF
abundance: once
v_gene: TRBV7-3

CDR3aa: CAIRESGASVLTF
abundance: NA
v_gene: TRBV10-3

CDR3aa: CASSGARSIQYF
abundance: few
v_gene: TRBV9

CDR3aa: CASSLIGLDGYTF
abundance: NA
v_gene: TRBV7-9

CDR3aa: CSVVHMVTDTQYF
abundance: few
v_gene: TRBV29-1

CDR3aa: CASSGDSQPNYGYTF
abundance: few
v_gene: TRBV12-3/TRBV12-4

CDR3aa: CASSPRGGIQYF
abundance: once
v_gene: TRBV3-1

CDR3aa: CATLPGLYSGANVLTF
abundance: NA
v_gene: TRBV27

CDR3aa: CASSPSLDTGRQPQHF
abundance: NA
v_gene: TRBV4-1

CDR3aa: CSVGPSRDTGELFF
abundance: NA
v_gene: TRBV29-1

CDR3aa: CASRRENYGYTF
abundance: few
v_gene: TRBV9

CDR3aa: CTSSPSGQSSYEQYF
abundance: few
v_gene: TRBV28

CDR3aa: CASSPRAAGAYQETQYF
abundance: NA
v_gene: TRBV7-8

CDR3aa: CSVDSGGFGYGYTF
abundance: few
v_gene: TRBV29-1

CDR3aa: CALDRRLQGYEQYF
abundance: NA
v_gene: TRBV27

CDR3aa: CASSNGQGRFREQFF
abundance: NA
v_gene: TRBV11-3

CDR3aa: CASTKNRGGTGELFF
abundance: NA
v_gene: TRBV7-9

CDR3aa: CASSPAKTLWNWAQYF
abundance: few
v_gene: TRBV7-9

CDR3aa: CASSLGAGPEQFF
abundance: NA
v_gene: TRBV7-6